This T cell receptor (beta chain) was obtained from a study of shared clonotypes between healthy human individuals. Study background: Samples came from a couple of female and a few male donors aged 18 to 49.

Turning to this clone: The target antigen is unknown.

Profiled with immunoSEQ multiplex PCR; TCRdb holds only in-frame clones, not every one. This table has some 2.1 million clones, approximately 92% appearing once. As defined, naive CD8 cells were CD45RO-negative and positively selected for CCR7, with terminally differentiated effector memory CD45RA+ cells excluded. Study findings and constraints: Represented diversity (both genetic and exposure-history) was limited by the small number of donors.

This CDR3 region has 15 residues. The V gene's germline CDR1 is ENHRY and CDR2 SYGVKD. Trimming cost V 0 bases and J 2 bases, with 8 bases left between them. Material: naive CD8+ T cells from PBMCs. This clonotype was obtained from a man aged 18 to 30 in good health. Some clones in this sample may be carry-over from other donors' samples. V and J are TRBV10-3 and TRBJ2-1, with unresolved D. CDR3 sequence reads: CAISESAETYNEQFF. CDR3 DNA: TGTGCCATCAGTGAGTCCGCGGAGACCTACAATGAGCAGTTCTTC.